One and the same sample provided the 24 T cell receptor beta chains below, sequenced in a study of blood T cell repertoires in COVID-19. The table came from immunoSEQ multiplex PCR; TCRdb's copy has only in-frame clones and leaves some out. Among nearly 350,000 clones listed, 87% were seen once. Sequencing input: peripheral blood. Every receptor here comes from a woman between 45 and 65 years old with COVID-19, enrolled during active disease.

This rearrangement joins TRBV20-1 to TRBJ1-2, with no clear D. Germline assignment: CDR1 DFQATT and CDR2 SNEGSKA (reference sequence). V lost 3 bases, J lost 4 bases, and 12 bases lay in between. The length of the CDR3 is 13 residues. The CDR3 reads CSASPGITYGYTF. The DNA for the CDR3 is TGCAGTGCTAGTCCAGGTATAACCTATGGCTACACCTTC.

The rearrangement joins TRBV14 to TRBJ2-6; D uncertain. V dropped 1 base and J dropped 1 base, with 8 bases sitting between them. Germline CDR1 SGHDN, CDR2 FVKESK. The CDR3 has 16 amino acids. For the CDR3, the DNA is TGTGCCAGCAGCCAAGGATTGACATCTGGGGCCAACGTCCTGACTTTC. Its translation: CASSQGLTSGANVLTF.

This chain joins TRBV24-1 and TRBJ1-2; 9 bases line up with TRBD1. The CDR3 has 15 residues. V dropped 4 bases and J dropped 7; count of bases not matched to a gene: 9. Germline lookup yields CDR1 KGHDR and CDR2 SFDVKD. The DNA for the CDR3 is TGTGCCACCAGTGAAGCCGGGACAGGGCCCGCTGGCTACACCTTC. Protein product: CATSEAGTGPAGYTF.

This chain connects TRBV6-2 or TRBV6-3 to TRBJ2-7; TRBD2 matches at 10 bases. Germline CDR1 reads MNHEY; CDR2 reads SVGEGT. This CDR3 region has 14 residues. V shed 5 bases and J 2 bases; nucleotides not matched to a gene: 3. The DNA for the CDR3 is TGTGCCAGCAGTAAACTAGCGGGAACCTACGAGCAGTACTTC. The encoded protein is CASSKLAGTYEQYF.

The chain carries TRBV5-6 and TRBJ1-2, with 7 bases that match TRBD1. From germline, CDR1 is SGHDT and CDR2 YYEEEE. Germline trimming cut 4 bases from V and 7 bases from J; bases unmatched to any gene: 13. This CDR3 has 15 amino acids. Here the CDR3 DNA reads TGTGCCAGCAGCCCAGATCGTAAGACAGGGCCTGGCTACACCTTC. This gives the protein CASSPDRKTGPGYTF.

CDR3 nucleotide sequence: TGTGCCAGCAGCCAAACGACTAGCCACACCGGGGAGCTGTTTTTT. This encodes CASSQTTSHTGELFF. The genes are TRBV11-2 and TRBJ2-2; 7 bases match TRBD2. This CDR3 contains 15 residues. Losses at the gene ends were 5 bases for V and 3 bases for J; bases not matched to a gene: 6. CDR1 SGHAT and CDR2 FQNNGV come from the germline V gene.

J is TRBJ2-7 and V is TRBV5-4; 8 positions match TRBD1. Germline V gene sequence: CDR1 SGHNT, CDR2 YYREEE (reference sequence). V lost 4 bases, J lost 3 bases, and 3 bases stayed unmatched. This CDR3 has 13 residues. CDR3 DNA sequence: TGTGCCAGCAGCGCAGGACAGGGCTACGAGCAGTACTTC. Translation: CASSAGQGYEQYF.

The rearrangement joins TRBV12-5 to TRBJ1-5; 7 bases align to TRBD1. This CDR3 has 16 amino acids. Germline lookup yields CDR1 LGHNT and CDR2 FRNRAP. The V gene end was trimmed by 5 bases and the J gene end by 2 bases; junction bases not matched to a gene: 9. The CDR3 nucleotides read TGTGCTAGTGGTGAGAACAGGGGCAGAGGCAATCAGCCCCAGCATTTT. Translating it yields CASGENRGRGNQPQHF.

The chain is built from TRBV7-9 and TRBJ1-2, with TRBD1 matching over 7 bases. The germline gives CDR1 SEHNR, CDR2 FQNEAQ (reference sequence). CDR3 size: 14 residues. V dropped 6 bases and J dropped 2; count of bases not matched to a gene: 6. The DNA for the CDR3 is TGTGCCAGCAGTTCGACAGGGAACAACTATGGCTACACCTTC. Protein: CASSSTGNNYGYTF. The variable domain in full, with the rest retrieved from reference TRBV7-9 and TRBJ1-2, is DTGVSQNPRHKITKRGQNVTFRCDPISEHNRLYWYRQTLGQGPEFLTYFQNEAQLEKSRLLSDRFSAERPKGSFSTLEIQRTEQGDSAMYLCASSSTGNNYGYTFGSGTRLTVV.

The chain recombines TRBV24-1 with TRBJ2-7; TRBD1 matches 9 bases. V dropped 3 bases and J dropped 9; count of bases not matched to a gene: 8. Germline V gives CDR1 KGHDR, CDR2 SFDVKD. CDR3 length: 14 amino acids. The DNA for the CDR3 is TGTGCCACCAGTGATCCGGGACAGGGAGCTCGGCAGTACTTC. Translating gives CATSDPGQGARQYF.

The J gene is TRBJ1-6, the V gene TRBV24-1, with D uncertain. V was trimmed by 3 bases and J by 0 bases, leaving 2 bases between them. Looked up from germline, CDR1 is KGHDR and CDR2 is SFDVKD. This CDR3 contains 14 residues. The CDR3 DNA is TGTGCCACCAGTGATCGCTCCTATAATTCACCCCTCCACTTT. It specifies CATSDRSYNSPLHF.

The chain employs TRBV11-2 and TRBJ2-2; 13 bases align to TRBD2. The CDR3 sequence is 16 residues long. J lost 5 bases, V lost 4 bases, and 4 bases had no gene match. Germline CDR1 SGHAT, CDR2 FQNNGV. CDR3 protein: CASSYLLAGGTGELFF. DNA of the CDR3: TGTGCCAGCAGCTATCTACTAGCGGGAGGGACCGGGGAGCTGTTTTTT.

The CDR3, as DNA: TGCGCCAGCAGCCAAGTCGGGACTAGCGGGAGCTATGAGCAGTTCTTC. This gives the protein CASSQVGTSGSYEQFF. The J gene is TRBJ2-1, the V gene TRBV4-3; TRBD2 agrees at 14 bases. CDR1 is LGHNA, CDR2 YSLEER, per germline. The CDR3 is 16 amino acids. Unmatched junction bases numbered 4, after V lost 1 base and J lost 8 bases.

A note on this clone: The junction departs from the called germline gene at one end, perhaps through a read error. The chain has TRBV7-7 and TRBJ2-3, with 8 positions matching TRBD1. Germline values: CDR1 SSHAT, CDR2 FNYEAQ (reference sequence). The CDR3 contains 16 residues. The CDR3 bases are TGTGCTAGCAGCCCCTCGACAGGGGTTGGGACAGATACGCAGTATTTT. It is translated as CASSPSTGVGTDTQYF.

The chain couples TRBV6-1 to TRBJ1-5; weak D call: TRBD1 (5 bases). This CDR3 region has 15 residues. The germline V gene encodes CDR1 MNHNS and CDR2 SASEGT. The germline V and J ends were trimmed by 2 bases and 4 bases, with 12 bases remaining between them. CDR3 in amino acids: CASSENRAGNQPQHF. The CDR3 coding sequence is TGTGCCAGCAGTGAAAATAGGGCAGGGAATCAGCCCCAGCATTTT.

The V gene is TRBV28, the J gene TRBJ1-2; TRBD1 matches 8 bases. CDR3 length: 13 residues. Germline trimming cut 11 bases from V and 5 bases from J; bases unmatched to any gene: 10. In germline, CDR1 is MDHEN, CDR2 SYDVKM. CDR3 coding DNA: TGTGCCTCATATTCAGGGGGCGGGTATGGCTACACCTTC. Amino acids: CASYSGGGYGYTF.

The J gene is TRBJ1-5, the V gene TRBV29-1, with TRBD1 as a possible D gene (6 bases). Germline lookup yields CDR1 SQVTM and CDR2 ANQGSEA. The CDR3 contains 13 residues. Trimming removed 5 bases at V and 5 bases at J, with 13 bases between. The CDR3 bases are TGCAGCGTTTCGGGGGGCGAGTATCAGCCCCAGCATTTT. Amino acid sequence: CSVSGGEYQPQHF. The entire variable domain, with the rest obtained from reference TRBV29-1 and TRBJ1-5, is as follows: SAVISQKPSRDICQRGTSLTIQCQVDSQVTMMFWYRQQPGQSLTLIATANQGSEATYESGFVIDKFPISRPNLTFSTLTVSNMSPEDSSIYLCSVSGGEYQPQHFGDGTRLSIL.

This chain links TRBV19 with TRBJ2-5; 11 positions agree with TRBD1. The CDR3 has 13 amino acids. Germline V gene sequence: CDR1 LNHDA, CDR2 SQIVND (reference sequence). V shed 5 bases, J shed 7 bases, and the junction held 3 bases outside the gene matches. CDR3 sequence: CASSAGTGGTQYF. Here the CDR3 DNA reads TGTGCCAGTAGTGCCGGGACAGGGGGGACCCAGTACTTC.

J is TRBJ2-7 and V is TRBV4-2; 9 bases match TRBD2. The CDR3 contains 16 residues. The junction had 8 bases not matched to a gene; V was cut back by 3 bases and J by 2 bases. Germline CDR1 reads LGHNA; CDR2 reads YNFKEQ. CDR3 bases: TGTGCCAGCAGCCAGGCCGGGACTAGCATACCCTACGAGCAGTACTTC. Its protein is CASSQAGTSIPYEQYF.

The V gene is TRBV15, the J gene TRBJ1-3; tentatively, D is TRBD1 (5 bases). Germline CDR1 reads LNHNV; CDR2 reads YYDKDF (reference sequence). The CDR3 loop spans 16 amino acids. With 0 bases removed from V and 4 bases from J, the gap between germline ends came to 13 bases. The CDR3 is CATSRDLRGEGNTIYF. In DNA form, the CDR3 reads TGTGCCACCAGCAGAGATCTTCGGGGGGAGGGAAACACCATATATTTT.

This chain connects TRBV12-3 or TRBV12-4 to TRBJ2-2; the D gene is possibly TRBD2 (6 bases). The V gene lost 8 bases and the J gene lost 6 bases, with 13 bases spanning the gap. This CDR3 is built from 13 residues. The CDR3 loop reads CASLTGGAGELFF. In DNA, the CDR3 is TGTGCCAGCCTAACCGGGGGAGCCGGGGAGCTGTTTTTT.

The genes are TRBV3-1 (or the pseudogene TRBV3-2) and TRBJ1-1; tentatively, D is TRBD1 (6 bases). CDR3 length: 14 residues. V was cut by 3 bases and J by 9 bases, with 17 bases left in between. Germline CDR1 is LGHDT and CDR2 is YNNKEL (reference sequence). CDR3 amino acids: CASSHLRGAGKAFF. In DNA form, the CDR3 reads TGTGCCAGCAGCCACCTCCGGGGGGCAGGAAAAGCTTTCTTT.

The V gene is TRBV7-9, the J gene TRBJ1-2, with D tentatively TRBD1 (6 bases). Trimming shortened V by 5 bases and J by 2 bases, and 12 bases separated the two germline ends. Germline V lookup: CDR1 SEHNR, CDR2 FQNEAQ (reference sequence). This CDR3 is built from 14 residues. The CDR3 DNA reads TGTGCCAGCAGCCGGACAGTTCGAAACTATGGCTACACCTTC. This sequence encodes CASSRTVRNYGYTF.

The chain has TRBV18 and TRBJ2-7; D call uncertain. The germline V and J ends were trimmed by 6 bases and 3 bases, with 12 bases remaining between them. Germline V gene sequence: CDR1 KGHSH, CDR2 LQKENI. There are 13 residues in the CDR3. CDR3 amino acids: CASSLAADYEQYF. In DNA, the CDR3 is TGTGCCAGCTCCCTGGCGGCAGACTACGAGCAGTACTTC.